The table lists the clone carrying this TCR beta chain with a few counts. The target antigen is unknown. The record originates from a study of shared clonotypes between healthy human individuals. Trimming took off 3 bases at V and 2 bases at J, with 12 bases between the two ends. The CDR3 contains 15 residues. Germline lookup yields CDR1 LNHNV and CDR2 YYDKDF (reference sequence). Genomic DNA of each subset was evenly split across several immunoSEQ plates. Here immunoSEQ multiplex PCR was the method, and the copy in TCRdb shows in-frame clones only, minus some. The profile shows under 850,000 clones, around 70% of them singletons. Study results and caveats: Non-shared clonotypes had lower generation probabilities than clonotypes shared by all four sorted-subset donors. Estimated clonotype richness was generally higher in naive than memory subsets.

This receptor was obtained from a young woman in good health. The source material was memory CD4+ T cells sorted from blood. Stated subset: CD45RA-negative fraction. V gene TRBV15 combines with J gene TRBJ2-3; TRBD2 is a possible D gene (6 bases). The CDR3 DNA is TGTGCCACCAGCAGTGTCGGGACTCACACAGATACGCAGTATTTT. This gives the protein CATSSVGTHTDTQYF.